The 6 T cell receptor beta chains given below trace back to one sample, sequenced in a study of shared clonotypes between healthy human individuals. Libraries were prepared by immunoSEQ multiplex PCR; TCRdb keeps only in-frame clonotypes and omits some of them. Among millions of clones, roughly 92% were seen once, and the ten largest hold 0.13% to 0.15%. The sequenced sample was naive CD4+ T cells sorted from blood. The subset denotes: CD45RA+ positively selected. These receptors were collected from a man between 18 and 29 years old in good health.

This clone has more than one count but fewer than ten. The V and J genes are TRBV2 and TRBJ1-1; D remains unclear. CDR1 is SNHLY, CDR2 FYNNEI, per germline. Trimming left V 6 bases short and J 3 bases short, with 5 bases between. This CDR3 has 11 residues. CDR3 bases: TGTGCCAGCAGGCCCCACACTGAAGCTTTCTTT. As protein: CASRPHTEAFF.

This chain links TRBV9 with TRBJ2-3; 8 nucleotides line up with TRBD1. V trimming: 2 bases; J trimming: 2 bases; junction bases outside the gene matches: 7. The V gene's germline CDR1 is SGDLS and CDR2 YYNGEE. There are 16 residues in the CDR3. CDR3 coding DNA: TGTGCCAGCAGCGTCGGACAGGGAGGCTCCACAGATACGCAGTATTTT. Encoded protein: CASSVGQGGSTDTQYF.

The rearrangement links TRBV28 to TRBJ2-1; D is unclear. Germline assignment: CDR1 MDHEN and CDR2 SYDVKM. This CDR3 contains 16 residues. Trimming removed 2 bases from V and 6 bases from J, with 17 bases in between. Here the CDR3 reads CASSLTPQAGRNEQFF. The CDR3 region has the DNA TGTGCCAGCAGTTTAACCCCCCAGGCAGGACGCAATGAGCAGTTCTTC. Variable domain in full (rest from reference TRBV28 and TRBJ2-1): DVKVTQSSRYLVKRTGEKVFLECVQDMDHENMFWYRQDPGLGLRLIYFSYDVKMKEKGDIPEGYSVSREKKERFSLILESASTNQTSMYLCASSLTPQAGRNEQFFGPGTRLTVL.

The table lists this clone with a count of one. V is TRBV6-1 and J is TRBJ2-1; tentative D call: TRBD2 (5 bases). Trimming cost V 3 bases and J 0 bases, with 9 bases left between them. This CDR3 has 15 amino acids. CDR1 is MNHNS, CDR2 SASEGT, per germline. For the CDR3, the DNA is TGTGCCAGCAGTGACGAGAGGGACTCCTACAATGAGCAGTTCTTC. This gives the protein CASSDERDSYNEQFF.

This clone has only one observation. The CDR3 sequence is CASSIDRTALGNEQFF. Here the CDR3 DNA reads TGTGCCAGTAGTATAGATAGGACAGCTTTGGGGAATGAGCAGTTCTTC. The rearrangement uses TRBV19 and TRBJ2-1; D perhaps matches TRBD1 (6 bases). V dropped 0 bases and J dropped 7 bases, with 16 bases sitting between them. The length of the CDR3 is 16 residues. Per the germline V gene, CDR1 is LNHDA and CDR2 is SQIVND (reference sequence).

The chain joins TRBV29-1 to TRBJ1-5, with 8 bases that match TRBD1. J was trimmed by 0 bases and V by 6 bases; bases with no gene match: 4. Looked up from germline, CDR1 is SQVTM and CDR2 is ANQGSEA. The CDR3 has 14 amino acids. The CDR3: CSVRTGSSNQPQHF. DNA of the CDR3: TGCAGCGTAAGGACAGGGTCTAGCAATCAGCCCCAGCATTTT.